This T cell receptor beta chain emerged from a study of identical twins. Among all donors, each was a healthy Caucasian. Overall study results and limits: Fewer insertions characterized abundant cord blood beta clonotypes, whereas memory repertoires showed none.

This clonotype was found a few times. Its antigen is currently unknown. A universal primer binding site was introduced by template switching. The final cDNA contained unique molecular identifiers. A single record per CDR3 protein comes from TCRdb applying MiXCR to the 5' RACE reads. The sample shows about 470,000 distinct CDR3 sequences, approximately 25% of them seen only once. Per the germline V gene, CDR1 is SQVTM and CDR2 is ANQGSEA. The ends were cut back, 6 bases at V and 6 bases at J, with 14 bases in the middle. CDR3 length: 12 residues. These records were also assigned to another study, of T cells expressing NK-cell markers. In that study: For a handful of donors, the dominant NKG2C+ clonotypes made up about 1.0-8% of their CD8+ T cells.

The chain is built from TRBV29-1 and TRBJ2-5; D is uncertain. The receptor was isolated from a young woman in good health. The sample was CD4+ T cells sorted from blood. The CDR3 region is CSVLMNPKTQYF. CDR3 DNA sequence: TGCAGCGTACTTATGAATCCGAAGACCCAGTACTTC.